These T cell receptor beta chains were read from a single sample in a study of shared clonotypes between healthy human individuals. Data came from immunoSEQ multiplex PCR; TCRdb stores just in-frame clones and leaves some out. The sample includes roughly 2.2 million clones, 92% of them seen just once. Material: naive CD4+ T cells from PBMCs. The receptors shown here come from a man younger than 35 in good health. Some clones in this sample may be carry-over from other donors' samples. CDR3s include the opening cysteine and the closing phenylalanine or tryptophan. A D gene is named only where the DNA matches it firmly. Not all rows give a size; the values are once, few, many and, for expanded clones, a class.

cdr3_nt cdr3_aa j_call d_call v_call clone_size
TGTGCCAGTAGTAGCCGAGGCCGGGACGGAGCCTACGAGCAGTACTTC CASSSRGRDGAYEQYF TRBJ2-7 NA TRBV19 NA
TGCGCCAGCAGCCTCGGGACAGGTACTTCAGAGCAGTACTTC CASSLGTGTSEQYF TRBJ2-7 TRBD1 TRBV5-1 NA
TGCGCCAGCAGCTTGGCCGGGTCCACCGGGGAGCTGTTTTTT CASSLAGSTGELFF TRBJ2-2 NA TRBV5-1 NA
TGCGCCAGCAGCCAGAGTGGGGACGGTGCTAACTATGGCTACACCTTC CASSQSGDGANYGYTF TRBJ1-2 NA TRBV4-1 NA
TGCGCCAGCAGCTACTCAGACAGGGGGCGCGAGCAGTACTTC CASSYSDRGREQYF TRBJ2-7 TRBD1 TRBV5-1 NA
TGTGCCAGCAGTGAACAGGGGAGAAGCTCCTACGAGCAGTACTTC CASSEQGRSSYEQYF TRBJ2-7 NA TRBV2 NA
TGTGCCAGCTCACCTAGCCGCGAGAGCTCTGGAAACACCATATATTTT CASSPSRESSGNTIYF TRBJ1-3 NA TRBV18 NA
TGTGCCAGCAGTGAAGCTCGGGGCAGTCAAGAGACCCAGTACTTC CASSEARGSQETQYF TRBJ2-5 NA TRBV2 NA
TGTGCCAGCAGAAGTAGCGGGGTCTCCTACGAGCAGTACTTC CASRSSGVSYEQYF TRBJ2-7 TRBD2 TRBV28 NA
TGTGCCAGCAGCTCCGGACAGACTGGGGCCAACGTCCTGACTTTC CASSSGQTGANVLTF TRBJ2-6 NA TRBV7-9 NA
TGTGCCAGCAGTAGGAGTCTAGCGGGAATCGGAGAGACCCAGTACTTC CASSRSLAGIGETQYF TRBJ2-5 TRBD2 TRBV2 NA
TGTGCCAGGCCCCAAAAAACTAAGGGAGAGACCCAGTACTTC CARPQKTKGETQYF TRBJ2-5 NA TRBV7-9 NA
TGTGCCAGCAGGGAGACAACCCCTGGAAACACCATATATTTT CASRETTPGNTIYF TRBJ1-3 NA TRBV6-6 NA
TGCGCCAGCAGCTTGGCCCGGCAGGGGGCCGGTGAGCAGTTCTTC CASSLARQGAGEQFF TRBJ2-1 TRBD1 TRBV5-1 NA
TGTGCCAGCAGTGGAGGACTATATGAGCAGTTCTTC CASSGGLYEQFF TRBJ2-1 NA TRBV6-5 NA
TGTGCCAGCAGCGTAGGGACAGCCCAAGAGACCCAGTACTTC CASSVGTAQETQYF TRBJ2-5 NA TRBV9 once
TGTGCCAGCAGCTACCGGACAGGGGTGAGGACAGATACGCAGTATTTT CASSYRTGVRTDTQYF TRBJ2-3 TRBD1 TRBV7-9 NA
TGTGCCAGCAGTGAAGGGACAGGGAGGACTGAAGCTTTCTTT CASSEGTGRTEAFF TRBJ1-1 TRBD1 TRBV6-1 NA
TGTGCCTCCAGCCGTAACCCCGGGGAACCCGCCCATGTAGAGCAGTACTTC CASSRNPGEPAHVEQYF TRBJ2-7 NA TRBV7-3 NA
TGTGCCAGCAGCTCCCCGGGACAGGGCTACGAGCAGTACTTC CASSSPGQGYEQYF TRBJ2-7 TRBD1 TRBV11-1 NA
TGTGCCACCCGTAGGACAGGGGTGACCAATCAGCCCCAGCATTTT CATRRTGVTNQPQHF TRBJ1-5 TRBD1 TRBV15 NA
TGTGCCAGCAGCGCTATGAGTCAGGGGTCCTCTGGAAACACCATATATTTT CASSAMSQGSSGNTIYF TRBJ1-3 NA TRBV9 NA
TGTGCCAGCAGTGAAGCGTGGCGCGGCGGGGAGCTGTTTTTT CASSEAWRGGELFF TRBJ2-2 NA TRBV6-1 once
TGTGCCAGCACCCCGGGGCAGGGAACGTACGAGCAGTACTTC CASTPGQGTYEQYF TRBJ2-7 NA TRBV5-6 NA
TGTGCCATCAGTGAAAACTCGCCTCTAGGAGAGCAGTACTTC CAISENSPLGEQYF TRBJ2-7 NA TRBV10-3 NA
TGCGCCAGCAGTGGCCTTATCCCTTACAATGAGCAGTTCTTC CASSGLIPYNEQFF TRBJ2-1 NA TRBV5-1 NA
TGTGCCAGCAGCCCAACGGACCAGGGGGCAGACACCATATATTTT CASSPTDQGADTIYF TRBJ1-3 TRBD1 TRBV11-2 once
TGTGCCAGCAGCGCAAGCCGGGACAGGGAGGACGATACGCAGTATTTT CASSASRDREDDTQYF TRBJ2-3 TRBD1 TRBV9 NA
TGTGCCAGCAGAACTCCCCAGGGTTTGGCCGGGGCCCAGTACTTC CASRTPQGLAGAQYF TRBJ2-5 NA TRBV28 NA
TGTGCCAGCAGGGGAACCGGGACAGGGGTTCCTAACTATGGCTACACCTTC CASRGTGTGVPNYGYTF TRBJ1-2 TRBD1 TRBV28 NA
TGTGCCAGCCTGACAAGATCGGGGGGAGACACCATATATTTT CASLTRSGGDTIYF TRBJ1-3 NA TRBV28 NA
TGTGCCAGCAGTCCACGAAGGGGAGGGCCTGATGAAAAACTGTTTTTT CASSPRRGGPDEKLFF TRBJ1-4 NA TRBV28 NA
TGCGCCAGCAGGCAGGATCCCAGCTCCTACGAGCAGTACTTC CASRQDPSSYEQYF TRBJ2-7 NA TRBV5-1 NA
TGTGCCAGCAGTGGCCGCGGAGGGGCTGGGGATACGCAGTATTTT CASSGRGGAGDTQYF TRBJ2-3 NA TRBV2 NA
TGTGCCAGCAGCTTATACGCCACCGGGGAGCTGTTTTTT CASSLYATGELFF TRBJ2-2 NA TRBV11-2 NA
TGCGCCAGCAGCCCCCGTGGGGGGGAGCAGTACTTC CASSPRGGEQYF TRBJ2-7 NA TRBV5-1 NA
TGTGCCAGTAGGGGGGCAGGGACTGAAGCTTTCTTT CASRGAGTEAFF TRBJ1-1 NA TRBV19 NA
TGTGCCAGCAGTTTCAGAGAGACCCAGTACTTC CASSFRETQYF TRBJ2-5 NA TRBV7-8 NA
TGTGCCAGCTCACCAGTGGGGAAACCACAAGAGACCCAGTACTTC CASSPVGKPQETQYF TRBJ2-5 NA TRBV18 NA
TGTGCCAGCAGCCAAGATCGAGGAGAATATAGCAATCAGCCCCAGCATTTT CASSQDRGEYSNQPQHF TRBJ1-5 NA TRBV4-2 once
TGTGCCAGCAGGGTGGGGGGCAACACTGAAGCTTTCTTT CASRVGGNTEAFF TRBJ1-1 NA TRBV7-2 NA
TGTGCCAGCAGCTTAGTTTGGACAGCCGGAGCGGAGCAGTACTTC CASSLVWTAGAEQYF TRBJ2-7 NA TRBV7-2 NA
TGTGCCAGCAGCCCTTACAGGAGCCAAAACTATGGCTACACCTTC CASSPYRSQNYGYTF TRBJ1-2 NA TRBV7-9 NA
TGTGCCAGCAGCTTAATCGCATCTGGCACCGGGGAGCTGTTTTTT CASSLIASGTGELFF TRBJ2-2 NA TRBV7-3 NA
TGCAGCGTGCACTCAGGGGGAGAGACCCAGTACTTC CSVHSGGETQYF TRBJ2-5 TRBD1 TRBV29-1 NA
TGTGCCAGCAGCATCCAGGGCCCCCGGGATCAGCCCCAGCATTTT CASSIQGPRDQPQHF TRBJ1-5 NA TRBV5-4 NA
TGTGCCAGCAGTCCACCCCGACAGGTTTCTGAAGCTTTCTTT CASSPPRQVSEAFF TRBJ1-1 NA TRBV28 NA
TGCGCCAGCAGCTCGGACAGGGCCACCGGGGAGCTGTTTTTT CASSSDRATGELFF TRBJ2-2 TRBD1 TRBV5-1 NA
TGTGCCAGCAGCTCAGGACTAGCGGGTCCTATTTACGAGCAGTACTTC CASSSGLAGPIYEQYF TRBJ2-7 TRBD2 TRBV7-2 NA
TGCGCCAGCAGCTTGCGGCGACGTCCGGGACAGGGCACTCAGGGGGAGACCCAGTACTTC CASSLRRRPGQGTQGETQYF TRBJ2-5 TRBD1 TRBV5-1 NA
TGTGCCAGCAGTTTACTGTACTCTGGGGCCAACGTCCTGACTTTC CASSLLYSGANVLTF TRBJ2-6 NA TRBV28 NA
TGCGCCAGCAGCTCCCGGGACAGGGAGTTCTTC CASSSRDREFF TRBJ2-1 TRBD1 TRBV5-1 NA
TGTGCCAGCAGCTTCTACAGGGGGGAGCAGTACTTC CASSFYRGEQYF TRBJ2-7 TRBD1 TRBV7-6 NA